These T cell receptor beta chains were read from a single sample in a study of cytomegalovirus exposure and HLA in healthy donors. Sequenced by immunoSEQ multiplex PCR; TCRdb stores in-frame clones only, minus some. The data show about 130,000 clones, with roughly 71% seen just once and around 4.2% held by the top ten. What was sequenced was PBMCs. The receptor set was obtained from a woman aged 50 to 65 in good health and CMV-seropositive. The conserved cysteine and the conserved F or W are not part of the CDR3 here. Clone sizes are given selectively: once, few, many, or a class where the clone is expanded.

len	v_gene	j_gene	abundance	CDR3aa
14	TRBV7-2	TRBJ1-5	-	ASSLGTGSSNQPQH
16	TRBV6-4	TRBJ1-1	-	ASSDSRYLGVGNTEAF
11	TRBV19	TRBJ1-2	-	ASSGGQIYGYT
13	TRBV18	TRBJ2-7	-	ASSSGQGASVGQY
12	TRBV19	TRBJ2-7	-	ASSEQSRSYEQY
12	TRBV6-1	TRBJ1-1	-	ASSGRVRNTEAF
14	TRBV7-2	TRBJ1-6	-	ASSPETGVYNSPLH
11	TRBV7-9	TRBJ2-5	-	ASSFQGGETQY
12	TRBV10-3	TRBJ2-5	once	AISQGGDQETQY
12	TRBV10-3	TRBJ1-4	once	AISPRDSNEKLF
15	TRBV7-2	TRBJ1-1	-	ASSLEGEGPTYTEAF
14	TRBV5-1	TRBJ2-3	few	ASSLGASGRADTQY
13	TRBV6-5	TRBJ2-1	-	ASTQGQKPYNEQF
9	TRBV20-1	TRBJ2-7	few	SASEVHEQY
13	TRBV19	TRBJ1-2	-	ASSMGAFVSYGYT
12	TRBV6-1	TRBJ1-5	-	ASSVDSKNQPQH
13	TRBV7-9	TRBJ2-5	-	ASSITSGGEETQY
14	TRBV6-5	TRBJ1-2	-	ASSYSPGQGDYGYT
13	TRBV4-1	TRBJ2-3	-	ASSQVTGEMVTQY
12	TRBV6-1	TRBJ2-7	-	ASTPGKHSYEQY
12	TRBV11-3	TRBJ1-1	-	ASSTSGGNTEAF
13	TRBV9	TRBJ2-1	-	ASSVAAGIYNEQF
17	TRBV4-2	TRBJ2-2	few	ASSLRLGVDLTNTGELF
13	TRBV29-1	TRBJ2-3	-	SVVPRGGVADTQY
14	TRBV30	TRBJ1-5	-	AWSVPFARSNQPQH